The rows below give T cell receptor beta chains drawn from one sample of a study of T cells in localized non-small cell lung cancer. Method: immunoSEQ multiplex PCR; TCRdb's copy keeps in-frame clones and lacks some. The table has about 30,000 clones, around 90% seen once. The sample here was peripheral blood, taken before any cancer treatment. Receptors were obtained from an older female donor with stage I lung adenocarcinoma. Each CDR3 is given with its conserved first and last residue. The order of the fields is V gene, clone size, J gene, D gene, CDR3 DNA, CDR3 protein. D genes are given only for firm matches. Size is stated for part of the rows, as once, few or many counts, or as a class when the clone is expanded.

V gene: TRBV5-4; clone size: few; J gene: TRBJ2-7; D gene: TRBD1; CDR3 DNA: TGTGCCAGCAGCCCCGACAGGGGGCAGGGCGAGCAGTACTTC; CDR3 protein: CASSPDRGQGEQYF
V gene: TRBV7-9; clone size: few; J gene: TRBJ2-3; D gene: -; CDR3 DNA: TGTGCCAGCAGCCTCCAGCGTGGGGGAGGATCTGCAGATACGCAGTATTTT; CDR3 protein: CASSLQRGGGSADTQYF
V gene: TRBV6-5; clone size: -; J gene: TRBJ1-1; D gene: -; CDR3 DNA: TGTGCCAGCAGTTACTCCAGACAGAACACTGAAGCTTTCTTT; CDR3 protein: CASSYSRQNTEAFF
V gene: TRBV21-1; clone size: -; J gene: TRBJ1-5; D gene: -; CDR3 DNA: TGTGCCAGCAGCACCAGACAGGACCTCAATCAGCCCCAGCATTTT; CDR3 protein: CASSTRQDLNQPQHF
V gene: TRBV7-3; clone size: -; J gene: TRBJ2-7; D gene: TRBD1; CDR3 DNA: TGTGCCAGCAGCCGGACAGGGGGGAACTACGAGCAGTACTTC; CDR3 protein: CASSRTGGNYEQYF
V gene: TRBV6-4; clone size: medium-sized; J gene: TRBJ2-2; D gene: -; CDR3 DNA: TGTGCCAGCGGAGGGAGCGGGAACACCGGGGAGCTGTTTTTT; CDR3 protein: CASGGSGNTGELFF
V gene: TRBV10-1; clone size: -; J gene: TRBJ2-1; D gene: -; CDR3 DNA: TGCGCCAGCGAAAGGCACACAACCAGCTCCTACAATGAGCAGTTCTTC; CDR3 protein: CASERHTTSSYNEQFF
V gene: TRBV5-1; clone size: -; J gene: TRBJ1-3; D gene: -; CDR3 DNA: TGCGCCAGCAGCCCCGAAGGGATTGGAAACACCATATATTTT; CDR3 protein: CASSPEGIGNTIYF
V gene: TRBV9; clone size: -; J gene: TRBJ1-2; D gene: -; CDR3 DNA: TGTGCCAGCAGCGCCGGGACGTCTTCTTGGGGCTACACCTTC; CDR3 protein: CASSAGTSSWGYTF
V gene: TRBV10-3; clone size: -; J gene: TRBJ2-7; D gene: -; CDR3 DNA: TGTGCCGTCTCGACCGCATCCTACGGGCAGTACTTC; CDR3 protein: CAVSTASYGQYF
V gene: TRBV7-8; clone size: -; J gene: TRBJ2-1; D gene: -; CDR3 DNA: TGTGCCAGCAGCTTCGGGGGGCAGGGGTACAATGAGCAGTTCTTC; CDR3 protein: CASSFGGQGYNEQFF
V gene: TRBV5-5; clone size: once; J gene: TRBJ2-3; D gene: TRBD1; CDR3 DNA: TGTGCCAGCAGCCAGACAGGGGGCCGCACAGATACGCAGTATTTT; CDR3 protein: CASSQTGGRTDTQYF
V gene: TRBV5-5; clone size: -; J gene: TRBJ2-3; D gene: TRBD1; CDR3 DNA: TGTGCCAGCAGCTTGGGGGTTACAGGGGTCTTCACAGATACGCAGTATTTT; CDR3 protein: CASSLGVTGVFTDTQYF
V gene: TRBV5-1; clone size: -; J gene: TRBJ2-2; D gene: TRBD1; CDR3 DNA: TGCGCCTCCCAACAAGGGGGCGCAGGATACACCGGGGAGCTGTTTTTT; CDR3 protein: CASQQGGAGYTGELFF
V gene: TRBV7-9; clone size: -; J gene: TRBJ1-6; D gene: -; CDR3 DNA: TGTGCCAGCAGCTTAGAGGGCTTTGGGGGTTCACCCCTCCACTTT; CDR3 protein: CASSLEGFGGSPLHF
V gene: TRBV11-1; clone size: once; J gene: TRBJ1-1; D gene: -; CDR3 DNA: TGTGCCAGCAGCGCAAAGAACACTGAAGCTTTCTTT; CDR3 protein: CASSAKNTEAFF
V gene: TRBV10-3; clone size: -; J gene: TRBJ2-1; D gene: TRBD2; CDR3 DNA: TGTGCCATCAGTGGGGCTACTAGCGGGGAGGGGAATGAGCAGTTCTTC; CDR3 protein: CAISGATSGEGNEQFF
V gene: TRBV28; clone size: -; J gene: TRBJ2-4; D gene: -; CDR3 DNA: TGTGCCAGCAGTTTCTCGGTTCTGGGTTTTGGACTTGGCAAAAACATTCAGTACTTC; CDR3 protein: CASSFSVLGFGLGKNIQYF
V gene: TRBV19; clone size: -; J gene: TRBJ2-3; D gene: -; CDR3 DNA: TGTGCCAGCCGGGATAAGAGGGATACGCAGTATTTT; CDR3 protein: CASRDKRDTQYF
V gene: TRBV7-9; clone size: -; J gene: TRBJ2-1; D gene: -; CDR3 DNA: TGTGCCAGCAGCTTCCCTCGGACCGGAGGGGGTTACAATGAGCAGTTCTTC; CDR3 protein: CASSFPRTGGGYNEQFF
V gene: TRBV5-6; clone size: -; J gene: TRBJ1-5; D gene: -; CDR3 DNA: TGTGCCAGCAGCTTACCGGGACAAAATCAGCCCCAGCATTTT; CDR3 protein: CASSLPGQNQPQHF